The TCR beta chain under discussion was sequenced for a study of cytomegalovirus exposure and HLA in healthy donors. Use of 60 Vbeta and 13 Jbeta primers characterized the PCR. TCRdb's copy holds only in-frame clones and misses some; the assay was immunoSEQ multiplex PCR. This sample has some 150,000 clones, with over 60% found just once. Germline lookup yields CDR1 SGHDT and CDR2 YYEEEE. This CDR3 is built from 15 residues. V was trimmed by 3 bases and J by 5 bases, leaving 17 bases between them. The chain uses TRBV5-6 and TRBJ1-1; a weak D match, TRBD1 (6 bases). This receptor was identified in a woman younger than 45 in good health and CMV-seronegative. Sequencing used PBMCs. CDR3 nucleotide sequence: TGTGCCAGCAGCTCCCAAGGGGGGGCAGGTACTGAAGCTTTCTTT. Translation: CASSSQGGAGTEAFF.